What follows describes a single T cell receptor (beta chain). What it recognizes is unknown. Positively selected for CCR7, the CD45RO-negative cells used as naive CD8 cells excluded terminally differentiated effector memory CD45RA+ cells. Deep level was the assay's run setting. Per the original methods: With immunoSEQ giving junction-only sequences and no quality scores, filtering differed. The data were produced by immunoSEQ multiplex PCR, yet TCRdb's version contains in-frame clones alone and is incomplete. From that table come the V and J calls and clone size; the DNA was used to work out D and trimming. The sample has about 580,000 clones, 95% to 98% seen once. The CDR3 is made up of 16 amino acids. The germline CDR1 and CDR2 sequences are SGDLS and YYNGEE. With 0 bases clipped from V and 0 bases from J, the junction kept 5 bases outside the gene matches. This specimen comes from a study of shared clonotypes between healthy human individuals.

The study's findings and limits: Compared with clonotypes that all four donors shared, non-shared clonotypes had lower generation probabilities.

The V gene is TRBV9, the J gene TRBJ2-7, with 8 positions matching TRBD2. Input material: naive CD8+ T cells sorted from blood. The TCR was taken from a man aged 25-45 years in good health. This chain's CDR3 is CASSVATSGSSYEQYF. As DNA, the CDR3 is TGTGCCAGCAGCGTAGCTACGAGCGGGAGCTCCTACGAGCAGTACTTC.